These 22 T cell receptor beta chains came from one sample sequenced in a study of T cell responses to AZD1222 COVID-19 vaccine. Repertoires were generated with immunoSEQ multiplex PCR, while TCRdb's copy carries only in-frame clones and drops some. The sample lists approximately 130,000 clones, approximately 85% occurring once. The sequenced sample was peripheral blood, obtained 28 days after the second dose of the MenACWY control vaccine. These receptors originate from an adult who received the MenACWY meningococcal vaccine as a control.

This chain connects TRBV9 to TRBJ1-1, with D perhaps matching TRBD1 (5 bases). This CDR3 is built from 15 residues. The germline V gene has CDR1 SGDLS and CDR2 YYNGEE. V lost 0 bases to trimming and J lost 1 base, with 10 bases between them. The CDR3, as DNA: TGTGCCAGCAGCGTAGACGGGGGAGAGAACACTGAAGCTTTCTTT. As protein: CASSVDGGENTEAFF.

The chain carries TRBV28 and TRBJ2-1; the D gene is possibly TRBD2 (6 bases). This CDR3 has 18 residues. Germline assignment: CDR1 MDHEN and CDR2 SYDVKM. Trimming took off 3 bases at V and 0 bases at J, with 18 bases between the two ends. DNA for the CDR3: TGTGCCAGCAGTTTTCGTGAAGGACTACCGAGCTCCTACAATGAGCAGTTCTTC. Its protein product is CASSFREGLPSSYNEQFF.

J is TRBJ2-7 and V is TRBV19; TRBD2 aligns across 13 bases. This CDR3 spans 16 amino acids. With 5 bases clipped from V and 4 bases from J, the junction kept 8 bases outside the gene matches. Germline values: CDR1 LNHDA, CDR2 SQIVND (reference sequence). CDR3 nucleotide sequence: TGTGCCAGTAGTGGACGGACTAGCGGGAGCCATTACGAGCAGTACTTC. Translation: CASSGRTSGSHYEQYF.

The V gene is TRBV10-3, the J gene TRBJ2-5; 11 bases agree with TRBD1. This CDR3 is built from 18 residues. Per the germline V gene, CDR1 is ENHRY and CDR2 is SYGVKD. The ends lost 3 bases at V and 5 bases at J; junction bases unmatched: 14. In nucleotides, the CDR3 is TGTGCCATCAGTGATCGGAGCCCGAGGACAGGGGGCCTGGAGACCCAGTACTTC. Amino acid sequence: CAISDRSPRTGGLETQYF.

The V gene is TRBV7-8, the J gene TRBJ2-7, with unresolved D. The CDR3 covers 14 residues. The germline V gene encodes CDR1 SGHVS and CDR2 FQNEAQ. V lost 4 bases and J 3 bases, leaving 13 bases between the germline ends. The CDR3 here is CASSSVSLGYEQYF. In DNA form, the CDR3 reads TGTGCCAGCAGCTCAGTGTCGTTAGGCTACGAGCAGTACTTC.

This clone was found once. V and J are TRBV29-1 and TRBJ1-2; D perhaps matches TRBD1 (6 bases). The germline CDR1 and CDR2 sequences are SQVTM and ANQGSEA. The CDR3 length is 17 residues. The V end was cut by 4 bases, the J end by 6 bases, with 27 bases between. The CDR3 nucleotides are TGCAGCGTTGCCGTTTTCTTTCGGACAGCGAAAAAAAATGGCTACACCTTC. Encoded protein: CSVAVFFRTAKKNGYTF.

This clone was recorded a few times. The V call is TRBV13, the J call TRBJ1-2; weak D call: TRBD1 (6 bases). The CDR3 consists of 14 residues. Per the germline V gene, CDR1 is PRHDT and CDR2 is FYEKMQ (reference sequence). Trimming shortened V by 3 bases and J by 7 bases, and 15 bases separated the two germline ends. CDR3 nucleotide sequence: TGTGCCAGCAGCTTCTCGGGACATCCAAGTGGCTACACCTTC. Its translation: CASSFSGHPSGYTF.

V gene TRBV6-4 combines with J gene TRBJ2-3, with D perhaps being TRBD1 or TRBD2 (6 bases each). The length of the CDR3 is 16 residues. In germline, CDR1 is MRHNA, CDR2 SNTAGT. The V gene lost 6 bases and the J gene lost 1 base, with 17 bases spanning the gap. CDR3 coding DNA: TGTGCCAGCAGCCCGGAGGGGTGGGGGCGCACAGATACGCAGTATTTT. This codes for CASSPEGWGRTDTQYF.

The chain joins TRBV6-1 to TRBJ1-5; the D gene is possibly TRBD1 (6 bases). Germline V CDR1 and CDR2: MNHNS, SASEGT. This CDR3 region has 15 residues. Trimming removed 5 bases at V and 3 bases at J, with 14 bases between. The CDR3 reads CASSNTGNINQPQHF. CDR3 bases: TGTGCCAGCAGTAATACAGGGAACATCAATCAGCCCCAGCATTTT.

The CDR3 protein is CASSYRRQVPDSPLHF. The CDR3 DNA reads as TGTGCCAGCAGTTATCGACGACAGGTCCCTGATTCACCCCTCCACTTT. The chain employs TRBV6-5 and TRBJ1-6, with a possible D match to TRBD1 (6 bases). Per the germline V gene, CDR1 is MNHEY and CDR2 is SVGAGI. The CDR3 sequence is 16 residues long. V was trimmed by 3 bases and J by 8 bases, leaving 17 bases between them.

The genes are TRBV29-1 and TRBJ1-2; 12 nucleotides align to TRBD1. The trim removed 1 base at V and 8 bases at J, leaving 11 bases unmatched. CDR3 size: 16 residues. Germline lookup yields CDR1 SQVTM and CDR2 ANQGSEA. CDR3 sequence reads: CSVEGAPGQGAAGYTF. The CDR3 region has the DNA TGCAGCGTTGAAGGAGCTCCGGGACAGGGGGCGGCAGGCTACACCTTC.

J is TRBJ1-1 and V is TRBV9; 7 positions match TRBD1. From germline, CDR1 is SGDLS and CDR2 YYNGEE. CDR3 size: 15 residues. Unmatched junction bases numbered 6, after V lost 0 bases and J lost 4 bases. The CDR3, as DNA: TGTGCCAGCAGCGTAGTCGACAGACAGGGCACTGAAGCTTTCTTT. Translating it yields CASSVVDRQGTEAFF. Full variable domain (rest looked up from reference TRBV9 and TRBJ1-1): DSGVTQTPKHLITATGQRVTLRCSPRSGDLSVYWYQQSLDQGLQFLIQYYNGEERAKGNILERFSAQQFPDLHSELNLSSLELGDSALYFCASSVVDRQGTEAFFGQGTRLTVV.

The chain joins TRBV7-9 to TRBJ2-7; D may correspond to TRBD1 or TRBD2 (6 bases each). Looked up from germline, CDR1 is SEHNR and CDR2 is FQNEAQ (reference sequence). The germline V and J ends were trimmed by 1 base and 7 bases, with 20 bases remaining between them. The CDR3 consists of 16 residues. CDR3 protein: CASSLVRRGPTMEQYF. The CDR3 nucleotides read TGTGCCAGCAGCTTAGTACGACGGGGGCCTACGATGGAGCAGTACTTC.

The chain has TRBV11-2 and TRBJ2-7; 8 nucleotides match TRBD1. Per germline, CDR1 SGHAT and CDR2 FQNNGV. After removal of 4 bases from V and 2 bases from J, the junction contained 7 bases not matched to a gene. The CDR3 contains 15 residues. The CDR3 coding sequence is TGTGCCAGCAGCTCCAGCCCGGGACAGGCCTACGAGCAGTACTTC. Its protein product is CASSSSPGQAYEQYF.

The chain joins TRBV5-1 to TRBJ1-2; perhaps TRBD1 as D (5 bases). V lost 2 bases and J lost 4, with 9 bases in between. The germline V gene has CDR1 SGHRS and CDR2 YFSETQ. This CDR3 contains 13 residues. The CDR3 bases are TGCGCCAGCAGCTTACACGGGGCCTATGGCTACACCTTC. As protein: CASSLHGAYGYTF. The full variable domain, its missing parts supplied by reference TRBV5-1 and TRBJ1-2, is KAGVTQTPRYLIKTRGQQVTLSCSPISGHRSVSWYQQTPGQGLQFLFEYFSETQRNKGNFPGRFSGRQFSNSRSEMNVSTLELGDSALYLCASSLHGAYGYTFGSGTRLTVV.

The chain has TRBV5-1 and TRBJ1-2; D is unclear. Per germline, CDR1 SGHRS and CDR2 YFSETQ. The CDR3 has 15 amino acids. V was pared by 3 bases and J by 1 base, with 13 bases between. CDR3 region: CASSSNGIGNYGYTF. CDR3 coding DNA: TGCGCCAGCAGCTCCAACGGGATTGGTAACTATGGCTACACCTTC.

The V call is TRBV30, the J call TRBJ2-2; 8 bases are a match to TRBD1. Germline assignment: CDR1 GTSNPN and CDR2 SVGIG (reference sequence). The trim removed 4 bases at V and 3 bases at J, leaving 10 bases unmatched. The CDR3 has 16 residues. In DNA form, the CDR3 reads TGTGCCTGGACCCTAGGGTGGACAGGGCACACCGGGGAGCTGTTTTTT. Translating gives CAWTLGWTGHTGELFF.

The rearrangement links TRBV11-3 to TRBJ1-1; 8 bases align to TRBD1. This CDR3 contains 14 residues. Trimming removed 6 bases from V and 6 bases from J; junction bases left unmatched: 9. Germline V CDR1 and CDR2: SGHNT, YENEEA. The CDR3 coding sequence is TGTGCCAGCAGGTCTACAGGGGGAATCGCTGAAGCTTTCTTT. Its protein is CASRSTGGIAEAFF.

The V and J genes are TRBV28 and TRBJ2-2; D is unresolved. V was pared by 8 bases and J by 6 bases, with 16 bases between. Germline loops: CDR1 MDHEN, CDR2 SYDVKM. The CDR3 runs to 14 residues. The CDR3 reads CASEAFRAPGELFF. The CDR3 DNA reads TGTGCCAGCGAGGCCTTTCGAGCACCCGGGGAGCTGTTTTTT. Complete variable domain (other parts from reference TRBV28 and TRBJ2-2): DVKVTQSSRYLVKRTGEKVFLECVQDMDHENMFWYRQDPGLGLRLIYFSYDVKMKEKGDIPEGYSVSREKKERFSLILESASTNQTSMYLCASEAFRAPGELFFGEGSRLTVL.

The chain combines TRBV11-2 with TRBJ2-1; no firm D call. V lost 5 bases and J 3 bases, leaving 11 bases between the germline ends. Germline CDR1 and CDR2: SGHAT and FQNNGV. The CDR3 totals 14 residues. The CDR3 DNA is TGTGCCAGCAGCCCTAATGTGGGCTACAATGAGCAGTTCTTC. This gives the protein CASSPNVGYNEQFF.

J is TRBJ2-7 and V is TRBV7-2, with 11 bases that match TRBD2. The J segment lost 7 bases and the V segment lost 7 bases, leaving 18 bases of the junction unmatched. The CDR3 is 17 residues long. Per the germline V gene, CDR1 is SGHTA and CDR2 is FQGNSA. CDR3 in DNA: TGTGCCAGCACCCTTAGTGGGGCTAGCGGGAGGTTAGGGGAGCAGTACTTC. Translating gives CASTLSGASGRLGEQYF.

The J gene is TRBJ1-5, the V gene TRBV6-2 or TRBV6-3, with a tentative D call TRBD1 (5 bases). V gave up 2 bases and J gave up 5 bases, with 7 bases separating them. CDR1 is MNHEY, CDR2 SVGEGT, per germline. CDR3 length: 13 amino acids. The CDR3 nucleotides are TGTGCCAGCAGTTACGGGACCCATCAGCCCCAGCATTTT. It codes for CASSYGTHQPQHF.